What follows is one T cell receptor (beta chain) and its context. The antigen remains unidentified. V lost 5 bases, J lost 4 bases, and 7 bases stayed unmatched. Germline loops: CDR1 SEHNR, CDR2 FQNEAQ (reference sequence). This CDR3 region has 15 residues. Some clones are missing from TCRdb's copy, which holds only in-frame ones; the method was immunoSEQ multiplex PCR. The top ten hold under 8% of the sample, which has over 50,000 clones, over 80% seen once. This record comes from a study of T cell responses to AZD1222 COVID-19 vaccine. Regarding the study as a whole: Donor demographics were predominantly white British with a female majority; clonal diversity may be underestimated. Spike-specific TCR breadth rose after two AZD1222 doses, and depth rose as well.

The receptor's source is an adult in good health. Sequenced material: peripheral blood, taken on day 0 of AZD1222 vaccination. The V gene is TRBV7-9, the J gene TRBJ1-5; 8 positions agree with TRBD1. CDR3: CASSEGQGPNQPQHF. As DNA, the CDR3 is TGTGCCAGCAGCGAAGGACAGGGACCTAATCAGCCCCAGCATTTT.